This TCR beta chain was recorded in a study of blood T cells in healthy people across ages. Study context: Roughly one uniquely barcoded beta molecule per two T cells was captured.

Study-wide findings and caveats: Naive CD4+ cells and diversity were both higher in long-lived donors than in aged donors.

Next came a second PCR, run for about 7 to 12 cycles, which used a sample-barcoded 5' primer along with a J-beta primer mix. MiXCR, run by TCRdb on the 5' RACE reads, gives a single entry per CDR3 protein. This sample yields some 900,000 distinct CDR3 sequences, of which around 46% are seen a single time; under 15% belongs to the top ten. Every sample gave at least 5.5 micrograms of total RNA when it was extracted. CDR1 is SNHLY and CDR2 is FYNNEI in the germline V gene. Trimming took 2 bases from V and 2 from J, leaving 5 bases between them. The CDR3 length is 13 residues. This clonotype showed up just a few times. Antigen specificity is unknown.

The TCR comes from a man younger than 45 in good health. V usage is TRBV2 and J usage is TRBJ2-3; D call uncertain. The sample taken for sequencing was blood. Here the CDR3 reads CASSERTTDTQYF. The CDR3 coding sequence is TGTGCCAGCAGTGAACGAACCACAGATACGCAGTATTTT.